Shown below are 9 T cell receptor beta chains from a single sample sequenced in a study of blood T cells in healthy people across ages. Alongside a J-beta primer mix, a sample-barcoded 5' primer served in a second PCR lasting about 6 to 12 cycles. Each CDR3 protein is one row after TCRdb ran MiXCR on the 5' RACE reads. The sample lists about 290,000 distinct CDR3 sequences, roughly 26% seen once, with roughly 30% in the top ten. The sequenced material came from blood. Every receptor here comes from a woman aged 70 to 79 in good health.

J is TRBJ1-4 and V is TRBV20-1, with a weak D call TRBD1 (5 bases). There are 15 residues in the CDR3. The V and J ends lost 7 bases and 6 bases respectively, with 21 bases between them. CDR1 is DFQATT and CDR2 is SNEGSKA in the germline V gene (reference sequence). The CDR3 region has the DNA TGCAGTGTTAGGGAAACAGGAGGCTTTGATGAAAAACTGTTTTTT. Residues: CSVRETGGFDEKLFF.

Only one count was recorded for this clonotype. The rearrangement uses TRBV6-6 and TRBJ1-5; D not resolved. V was shortened by 5 bases and J by 6 bases, with 11 bases between the two germline ends. Germline CDR1 and CDR2: MNHNY and SVGAGI (reference sequence). This CDR3 contains 13 residues. The CDR3 DNA reads TGTGCCAGCAGTCCCCGGACGGGTCAGCCCCAGCATTTT. It is translated as CASSPRTGQPQHF.

This clonotype was recorded a few times. The CDR3 sequence is CASSSGKAGELFF. The CDR3 DNA reads as TGTGCCAGCAGCTCAGGAAAGGCCGGGGAGCTGTTTTTT. V is TRBV7-9 and J is TRBJ2-2; D is unresolved. V lost 4 bases and J lost 6, with 9 bases in between. Per germline, CDR1 SEHNR and CDR2 FQNEAQ (reference sequence). The CDR3 loop spans 13 amino acids.

The genes are TRBV28 and TRBJ2-1, with D possibly matching TRBD1 (6 bases). The DNA end favors TRBJ2-7, so the J call may be wrong. Germline V gives CDR1 MDHEN, CDR2 SYDVKM. The CDR3 spans 12 residues. CDR3 amino acids: CASMGASYEQYF. CDR3 sequence (DNA): TGTGCCAGCATGGGGGCGTCCTACGAGCAGTACTTC.

This chain joins TRBV5-1 and TRBJ2-3, with 8 bases lining up with TRBD2. The CDR3 loop spans 16 amino acids. Germline trimming cut 0 bases from V and 4 bases from J; bases unmatched to any gene: 7. Per the germline V gene, CDR1 is SGHRS and CDR2 is YFSETQ. The CDR3 is CASSLESGRAPDTQYF. Here the CDR3 DNA reads TGCGCCAGCAGCTTGGAATCCGGGAGGGCCCCAGATACGCAGTATTTT.

The rearrangement uses TRBV27 and TRBJ1-4; the D is unclear. CDR3 length: 14 amino acids. Germline V lookup: CDR1 MNHEY, CDR2 SMNVEV (reference sequence). V lost 5 bases and J lost 7, with 14 bases in between. Here the CDR3 reads CASSKGSVSEKLFF. In DNA, the CDR3 is TGTGCCAGCAGTAAAGGGTCGGTTAGTGAAAAACTGTTTTTT.

The rearrangement uses TRBV7-9 and TRBJ1-1; D remains unclear. This CDR3 has 17 amino acids. V lost 1 base, J lost 1 base, and 16 bases lay in between. Germline V CDR1 and CDR2: SEHNR, FQNEAQ (reference sequence). The CDR3 here is CASSLGPVVGPNTEAFF. CDR3 coding DNA: TGTGCCAGCAGCTTAGGGCCGGTGGTCGGTCCGAACACTGAAGCTTTCTTT.

This clonotype was seen only once. CDR3 coding DNA: TGTGCCAGCAGTTTACAAGCGGGAGAAGAGACCCAGTACTTC. Its translation: CASSLQAGEETQYF. The chain employs TRBV12-3 or TRBV12-4 and TRBJ2-5, with TRBD2 matching 8 bases. There are 14 residues in the CDR3. Germline trimming cut 2 bases from V and 3 bases from J; bases unmatched to any gene: 2.

In this sample, this clonotype turned up a few times. The chain recombines TRBV3-1 with TRBJ2-4; a weak D match, TRBD2 (7 bases). V was trimmed by 1 base and J by 6 bases, leaving 10 bases between them. Germline V gene lookup returns CDR1 LGHDT and CDR2 YNNKEL (reference sequence). There are 14 residues in the CDR3. For the CDR3, the DNA is TGTGCCAGCAGCCAAGCGAGGGGGGGAAACATTCAGTACTTC. It specifies CASSQARGGNIQYF.